This T cell receptor (beta chain) was identified during a study of shared clonotypes between healthy human individuals. TCRdb keeps only in-frame clones here, not all; method: immunoSEQ multiplex PCR. The profile shows roughly 500,000 clones, 75% to 85% of them singletons. Germline V CDR1 and CDR2: KGHSH, LQKENI. This CDR3 spans 14 amino acids. After removal of 9 bases from V and 7 bases from J, the junction contained 12 bases not matched to a gene. General observations from the study: Having only a few donors restricted how much genetic and exposure-history diversity was captured.

As to this clone: Its target is not known.

V and J are TRBV18 and TRBJ1-2; 9 bases are a match to TRBD1. Source material: PBMCs. The receptor comes from a woman in her 40s in good health. Some clones in this sample may be carry-over from other donors' samples. The CDR3 DNA reads TGTGCCAGTCGCGAACAGGGGGCGGTTTTTGGCTACACCTTC. Its translation: CASREQGAVFGYTF.